Sequencing of this T cell receptor beta chain was carried out in a study of OX40 agonist ivuxolimab in advanced cancers. Study in general: The study enrolled dose-escalation patients with hepatocellular carcinoma, melanoma, renal cell or head and neck cancer. General study points: Expanded clones belonging to CD8+ T cells outnumbered, on average, those of CD4+.

Remarks on this clone: Its cognate antigen is unknown.

From germline, CDR1 is SGHTA and CDR2 FQGTGA. This CDR3 is built from 17 residues. Deletions cut 0 bases from V and 0 bases from J, with 14 bases between. Sequencing used immunoSEQ multiplex PCR; TCRdb keeps in-frame clones, though not all of them. The sample yields over 35,000 clones, around 83% seen once. Source: CD4+ or CD8+ T cells sorted from blood, taken in a trial of the OX40 agonist ivuxolimab. The chain joins TRBV7-3 to TRBJ1-2; tentatively, D is TRBD1 (5 bases). The origin of this receptor is an adult with an advanced solid tumor such as melanoma, head and neck, liver or kidney cancer. This CDR3 is CASSLTGVRVANYGYTF. CDR3 DNA: TGTGCCAGCAGCTTAACGGGAGTCAGGGTGGCTAACTATGGCTACACCTTC. The full variable domain, rest sourced from reference TRBV7-3 and TRBJ1-2, is GAGVSQTPSNKVTEKGKYVELRCDPISGHTALYWYRQSLGQGPEFLIYFQGTGAADDSGLPNDRFFAVRPEGSVSTLKIQRTERGDSAVYLCASSLTGVRVANYGYTFGSGTRLTVV.